One and the same sample provided the 29 T cell receptor beta chains below, sequenced in a study of T cell responses to AZD1222 COVID-19 vaccine. TCRdb's copy holds only in-frame clones and misses some; the assay was immunoSEQ multiplex PCR. The repertoire consists of some 130,000 clones, with about 90% occurring once and the leading ten covering about 2%. The sample in question was peripheral blood, obtained on day 0 of AZD1222 vaccination. These receptors all stem from an adult in good health.

V and J are TRBV29-1 and TRBJ1-1; 7 bases align to TRBD1. CDR3 length: 15 residues. V shed 5 bases, J shed 1 base, and the junction held 10 bases outside the gene matches. The germline V gene has CDR1 SQVTM and CDR2 ANQGSEA. The CDR3 bases are TGCAGCGTTCCACAGGGGACGTTGGGGAACACTGAAGCTTTCTTT. This sequence encodes CSVPQGTLGNTEAFF. Full variable domain (outside the CDR3, taken from reference TRBV29-1 and TRBJ1-1): SAVISQKPSRDICQRGTSLTIQCQVDSQVTMMFWYRQQPGQSLTLIATANQGSEATYESGFVIDKFPISRPNLTFSTLTVSNMSPEDSSIYLCSVPQGTLGNTEAFFGQGTRLTVV.

The chain combines TRBV11-3 with TRBJ2-1, with 14 bases identical to TRBD2. The CDR3 consists of 16 residues. Germline CDR1 and CDR2: SGHNT and YENEEA. After removal of 2 bases from V and 7 bases from J, the junction contained 4 bases not matched to a gene. CDR3: CASSLRTSGGLNEQFF. The CDR3 bases are TGTGCCAGCAGCTTAAGGACTAGCGGGGGGTTAAATGAGCAGTTCTTC.

Worth noting for this clone: An end of the junction differs from the germline gene, which may be a read error. The rearrangement links TRBV19 to TRBJ2-5; possibly TRBD1 for D (6 bases). Germline CDR1 reads LNHDA; CDR2 reads SQIVND (reference sequence). CDR3 length equals 14 residues. CDR3 bases: TGTGCCAGTAGTGCCCGGACAGACTTGAGGCGAGCTCACTTC. This codes for CASSARTDLRRAHF. Combining the CDR3 with reference TRBV19 and TRBJ2-5 gives the whole variable domain DGGITQSPKYLFRKEGQNVTLSCEQNLNHDAMYWYRQDPGQGLRLIYYSQIVNDFQKGDIAEGYSVSREKKESFPLTVTSAQKNPTAFYLCASSARTDLRRAHFGPGTRLLVL.

The chain couples TRBV9 to TRBJ1-2; tentative D call: TRBD1 (5 bases). This CDR3 is built from 17 residues. Germline assignment: CDR1 SGDLS and CDR2 YYNGEE. Trimming took off 2 bases at V and 0 bases at J, with 17 bases between the two ends. CDR3 nucleotide sequence: TGTGCCAGCAGCGTGGGGGTAGTGGCGGAAGCTAACTATGGCTACACCTTC. As protein: CASSVGVVAEANYGYTF.

This clone was seen a single time. The chain uses TRBV5-1 and TRBJ1-5; unclear D gene. The length of the CDR3 is 14 residues. The germline CDR1 and CDR2 sequences are SGHRS and YFSETQ. V gave up 3 bases and J gave up 1 base, with 8 bases separating them. Here the CDR3 DNA reads TGCGCCAGCAGCTCAGGTGGGAGCAATCAGCCCCAGCATTTT. Translation gives CASSSGGSNQPQHF.

The rearrangement links TRBV6-2 or TRBV6-3 to TRBJ2-2; D not certain. V was pared by 2 bases and J by 1 base, with 5 bases between. The V gene's germline CDR1 is MNHEY and CDR2 SVGEGT. The CDR3 contains 14 residues. The CDR3 region has the DNA TGTGCCAGCAGTTACCGCGAGAACACCGGGGAGCTGTTTTTT. Its protein product is CASSYRENTGELFF.

In this sample, this clone turned up a few times. The J gene is TRBJ1-1, the V gene TRBV28; no definite D call. Per germline, CDR1 MDHEN and CDR2 SYDVKM. This CDR3 contains 15 residues. Trimming left V 5 bases short and J 0 bases short, with 13 bases between. As DNA, the CDR3 is TGTGCCAGCAGTCCTCATAACGGCATGAACACTGAAGCTTTCTTT. Its protein product is CASSPHNGMNTEAFF.

This clone showed up just a few times. The J gene is TRBJ1-2, the V gene TRBV28; possible D gene TRBD1, 6 bases. CDR3 size: 15 residues. From germline, CDR1 is MDHEN and CDR2 SYDVKM. Trimming pared 6 bases from V and 4 bases from J, leaving 18 bases between. CDR3 DNA sequence: TGTGCCAGCAGCTACGGAGTACAGGGAGGCTATGGCTACACCTTC. This sequence encodes CASSYGVQGGYGYTF.

The V gene is TRBV2, the J gene TRBJ1-5; D is undetermined. Trimming removed 6 bases from V and 7 bases from J, with 16 bases in between. The CDR3 is 14 residues long. CDR1 and CDR2 from the germline V gene are SNHLY and FYNNEI. CDR3 in DNA: TGTGCCAGCAGGGAGGATGCAGCGGGGCAGCCCCAGCATTTT. This encodes CASREDAAGQPQHF.

The chain couples TRBV10-3 to TRBJ1-5; 9 bases map to TRBD1. Germline lookup yields CDR1 ENHRY and CDR2 SYGVKD. V was pared by 7 bases and J by 4 bases, with 8 bases of the junction left unmatched. The CDR3 is made up of 15 amino acids. As DNA, the CDR3 is TGTGCCATCAAGGGGGGGACAGGGAGGAATCAGCCCCAGCATTTT. Translated, it gives CAIKGGTGRNQPQHF.

The chain employs TRBV5-8 and TRBJ1-2; 7 nucleotides line up with TRBD1. Germline loops: CDR1 SGHTS, CDR2 YDEGEE. This CDR3 is 17 amino acids long. J was trimmed by 3 bases and V by 4 bases; bases with no gene match: 15. This CDR3 reads CASSLLTGRIGDYGYTF. The CDR3 DNA reads as TGTGCCAGCAGCCTATTGACAGGGCGTATTGGTGACTATGGCTACACCTTC.

This chain links TRBV12-5 with TRBJ1-2; D not certain. Looked up from germline, CDR1 is LGHNT and CDR2 is FRNRAP. V lost 5 bases, J lost 4 bases, and 5 bases lay in between. The CDR3 is 11 residues long. CDR3 region: CASGERYGYTF. The CDR3 DNA is TGTGCTAGTGGTGAGCGCTATGGCTACACCTTC.

This clone was seen a handful of times. CDR3 DNA: TGTGCCAGTAGTATAGGACAGGGTTACTACGAGCAGTACTTC. Its protein product is CASSIGQGYYEQYF. The chain employs TRBV19 and TRBJ2-7, with 7 bases aligning to TRBD1. The germline V gene encodes CDR1 LNHDA and CDR2 SQIVND (reference sequence). The CDR3 is 14 residues long. J was trimmed by 3 bases and V by 1 base; bases with no gene match: 3.

The chain couples TRBV5-6 to TRBJ1-2, with TRBD1 matching over 8 bases. Germline values: CDR1 SGHDT, CDR2 YYEEEE. The CDR3 length is 14 residues. Losses at the gene ends were 5 bases for V and 8 bases for J; bases not matched to a gene: 11. This CDR3 reads CASRGQGATYGYTF. CDR3 nucleotide sequence: TGTGCCAGCAGGGGCCAGGGGGCGACGTACGGCTACACCTTC.

This clone has a single count. This chain links TRBV6-5 with TRBJ1-1; 9 bases align to TRBD1. Germline V gives CDR1 MNHEY, CDR2 SVGAGI. V was pared by 6 bases and J by 8 bases, with 10 bases of the junction left unmatched. The CDR3 consists of 14 residues. The CDR3 DNA is TGTGCCAGCAGCTACGGGACAGGGCTAGGGGAAGCTTTCTTT. It specifies CASSYGTGLGEAFF.

V usage is TRBV7-2 and J usage is TRBJ2-3, with D unresolved. Deletions cut 1 base from V and 0 bases from J, with 5 bases between. CDR1 is SGHTA and CDR2 is FQGNSA in the germline V gene. The CDR3 has 14 residues. CDR3 residues: CASSLVESTDTQYF. The CDR3 DNA follows: TGTGCCAGCAGCTTAGTAGAAAGCACAGATACGCAGTATTTT. Full variable domain (rest looked up from reference TRBV7-2 and TRBJ2-3): GAGVSQSPSNKVTEKGKDVELRCDPISGHTALYWYRQSLGQGLEFLIYFQGNSAPDKSGLPSDRFSAERTGGSVSTLTIQRTQQEDSAVYLCASSLVESTDTQYFGPGTRLTVL.

V gene TRBV6-1 combines with J gene TRBJ1-1, with a tentative D call TRBD1 (6 bases). Trimming took off 2 bases at V and 2 bases at J, with 18 bases between the two ends. CDR1 MNHNS and CDR2 SASEGT come from the germline V gene. This CDR3 has 17 residues. CDR3 in DNA: TGTGCCAGCAGTGAATTTCCGCCGGGGGCTTTCAACACTGAAGCTTTCTTT. It translates to CASSEFPPGAFNTEAFF.

J is TRBJ1-2 and V is TRBV27, with 7 bases that match TRBD1. CDR3 length equals 15 residues. V trimming: 5 bases; J trimming: 3 bases; junction bases outside the gene matches: 9. From germline, CDR1 is MNHEY and CDR2 SMNVEV (reference sequence). The CDR3 DNA is TGTGCCAGCAGTACGAACCCGACAGGGTACTATGGCTACACCTTC. Translated: CASSTNPTGYYGYTF.

V usage is TRBV4-2 and J usage is TRBJ1-5; D not resolved. Germline V lookup: CDR1 LGHNA, CDR2 YNFKEQ. Trimming stripped 3 bases from V and 2 bases from J, with 14 bases between. The CDR3 consists of 16 residues. CDR3 protein: CASSQTPQLGNQPQHF. DNA for the CDR3: TGTGCCAGCAGCCAGACCCCACAGCTGGGCAATCAGCCCCAGCATTTT.

The chain uses TRBV18 and TRBJ1-2; D remains unclear. Germline values: CDR1 KGHSH, CDR2 LQKENI. The length of the CDR3 is 13 residues. V was shortened by 3 bases and J by 4 bases, with 9 bases between the two germline ends. In DNA form, the CDR3 reads TGTGCCAGCTCACCGTCAGTCCTCTATGGCTACACCTTC. Translating gives CASSPSVLYGYTF.

J is TRBJ1-1 and V is TRBV18; the match to TRBD1 covers 7 bases. Germline CDR1 and CDR2: KGHSH and LQKENI. The ends lost 4 bases at V and 2 bases at J; junction bases unmatched: 7. CDR3 size: 15 residues. The CDR3, as DNA: TGTGCCAGCTCACTCGGACAGGCAGCAAACACTGAAGCTTTCTTT. Protein product: CASSLGQAANTEAFF. Full variable domain (missing parts from reference TRBV18 and TRBJ1-1): NAGVMQNPRHLVRRRGQEARLRCSPMKGHSHVYWYRQLPEEGLKFMVYLQKENIIDESGMPKERFSAEFPKEGPSILRIQQVVRGDSAAYFCASSLGQAANTEAFFGQGTRLTVV.

The CDR3 nucleotides are TGTGCCAGCAGCACGAACGGGACGGGGAACACTGAAGCTTTCTTT. Translated, it gives CASSTNGTGNTEAFF. The V gene is TRBV21-1, the J gene TRBJ1-1. TRBV21-1 is assigned pseudogene status. This CDR3 comprises 15 residues.

The chain employs TRBV27 and TRBJ1-1, with TRBD1 identical over 8 bases. The ends lost 1 base at V and 5 bases at J; junction bases unmatched: 12. The CDR3 is 17 amino acids. Germline CDR1 is MNHEY and CDR2 is SMNVEV (reference sequence). The CDR3 spells CASSLYLTVQGGTEAFF. In DNA, the CDR3 is TGTGCCAGCAGTTTATATTTAACTGTACAGGGGGGGACTGAAGCTTTCTTT.

This chain joins TRBV2 and TRBJ1-5, with a possible D match to TRBD1 (5 bases). Trimming cost V 1 base and J 2 bases, with 9 bases left between them. This CDR3 has 15 residues. Looked up from germline, CDR1 is SNHLY and CDR2 is FYNNEI. As DNA, the CDR3 is TGTGCCAGCAGTGAAGGCGGGGGGGGCAATCAGCCCCAGCATTTT. It encodes CASSEGGGGNQPQHF.

CDR3 nucleotide sequence: TGTGCCATCAGTGAAGGCCGGGACAAATGGGTCACAGATACGCAGTATTTT. Residues: CAISEGRDKWVTDTQYF. The chain uses TRBV10-3 and TRBJ2-3; D is perhaps TRBD1 (6 bases). This CDR3 is built from 17 residues. Germline CDR1 is ENHRY and CDR2 is SYGVKD. Deletions cut 3 bases from V and 2 bases from J, with 18 bases between.

This chain joins TRBV28 and TRBJ1-5, with D possibly matching TRBD1 (5 bases). CDR3 length: 15 amino acids. The V end was cut by 6 bases, the J end by 2 bases, with 14 bases between. Germline CDR1 is MDHEN and CDR2 is SYDVKM. The DNA for the CDR3 is TGTGCCAGCAGCCCTTGGGGGACGGGCAATCAGCCCCAGCATTTT. Translated, it gives CASSPWGTGNQPQHF. The variable domain in full, with the rest retrieved from reference TRBV28 and TRBJ1-5, is DVKVTQSSRYLVKRTGEKVFLECVQDMDHENMFWYRQDPGLGLRLIYFSYDVKMKEKGDIPEGYSVSREKKERFSLILESASTNQTSMYLCASSPWGTGNQPQHFGDGTRLSIL.

This clone was detected once. Here the CDR3 reads CASSRRQGVGGQPQHF. The CDR3 nucleotides are TGTGCCAGCAGCCGTAGACAGGGGGTTGGGGGTCAGCCCCAGCATTTT. V usage is TRBV5-8 and J usage is TRBJ1-5; 9 bases are shared with TRBD1. Germline V gene sequence: CDR1 SGHTS, CDR2 YDEGEE. The J segment lost 6 bases and the V segment lost 4 bases, leaving 11 bases of the junction unmatched. This CDR3 has 16 residues.

The V gene is TRBV2, the J gene TRBJ1-2, with D tentatively TRBD1 (5 bases). Germline lookup yields CDR1 SNHLY and CDR2 FYNNEI. The CDR3 is 15 residues long. Deletions cut 6 bases from V and 2 bases from J, with 16 bases between. The CDR3 sequence: CASSGPVRGNYGYTF. As DNA, the CDR3 is TGTGCCAGCAGCGGCCCTGTTAGGGGAAACTATGGCTACACCTTC.

The CDR3 coding sequence is TGTGCCAGTAGTCTCCCGCAGCGGGAGGAGGCTGACAATGAGCAGTTCTTC. This translates into CASSLPQREEADNEQFF. The gene calls are TRBV19 and TRBJ2-1, with 9 bases lining up with TRBD2. The germline gives CDR1 LNHDA, CDR2 SQIVND (reference sequence). The CDR3 runs to 17 residues. V lost 5 bases and J lost 5; bases outside the gene matches: 13.